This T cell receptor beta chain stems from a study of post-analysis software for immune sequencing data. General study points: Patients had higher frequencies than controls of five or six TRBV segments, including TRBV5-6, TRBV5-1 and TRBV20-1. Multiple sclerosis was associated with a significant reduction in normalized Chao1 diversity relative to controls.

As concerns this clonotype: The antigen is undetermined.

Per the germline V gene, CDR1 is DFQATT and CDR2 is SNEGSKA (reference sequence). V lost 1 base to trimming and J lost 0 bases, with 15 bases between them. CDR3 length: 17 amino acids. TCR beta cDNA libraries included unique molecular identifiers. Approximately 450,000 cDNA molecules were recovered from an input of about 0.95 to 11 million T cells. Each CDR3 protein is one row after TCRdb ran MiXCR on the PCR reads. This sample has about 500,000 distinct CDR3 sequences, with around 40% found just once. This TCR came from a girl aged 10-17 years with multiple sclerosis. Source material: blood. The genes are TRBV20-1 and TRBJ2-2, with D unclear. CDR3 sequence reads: CSARGSSRAANTGELFF. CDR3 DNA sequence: TGCAGTGCTAGAGGCTCCTCTCGGGCCGCGAACACCGGGGAGCTGTTTTTT.